This entry concerns a single T cell receptor beta chain. The data were taken from a study of cytomegalovirus exposure and HLA in healthy donors. The primer mix had 60 Vbeta and 13 Jbeta primers. Profiling relied on immunoSEQ multiplex PCR, and the TCRdb table lists in-frame clones only, not all of them. The sample has around 260,000 clones; about 80% are singletons. This clonotype was obtained from a girl aged 2 to 10 in good health and CMV-seronegative. The sample was PBMCs.

CDR3: CASSERQGTYYEQYF. The CDR3 nucleotides read TGTGCCAGCAGTGAACGGCAGGGTACTTACTACGAGCAGTACTTC. This chain uses TRBV6-1 with TRBJ2-7, with D maybe TRBD1 (5 bases). The CDR3 loop spans 15 amino acids. Germline CDR1 reads MNHNS; CDR2 reads SASEGT. Deletions cut 2 bases from V and 3 bases from J, with 14 bases between.